The clone carrying this TCR beta chain was detected a few times. Its target is not known. This sample is part of a study of OX40 agonist ivuxolimab in advanced cancers. Study details: Participants, roughly 80% male, averaged approximately 60 years of age, ranging from about 20 to 80. Three partial responders included one hepatocellular carcinoma patient and two cutaneous melanoma patients.

The assay was immunoSEQ multiplex PCR, and TCRdb's table has in-frame clones only and misses some. This table holds about 94,000 clones, around 91% found once. People who had autoimmune disease history or systemic immunosuppression were excluded. The germline gives CDR1 LGHNA, CDR2 YSLEER. This CDR3 has 15 amino acids. V lost 3 bases, J lost 5 bases, and 14 bases lay in between. Study conclusions and caveats: At 0.1 to 3.0 mg/kg, clonal expansion of CD4+ and CD8+ blood T cells had occurred by week 6.

The sequenced sample was CD4+ or CD8+ T cells sorted from blood, obtained in a trial of the OX40 agonist ivuxolimab. The receptor was derived from an adult with an advanced solid tumor such as melanoma, head and neck, liver or kidney cancer. This chain links TRBV4-3 with TRBJ1-5; D call uncertain. CDR3 loop: CASSQQTSSYQPQHF. DNA of the CDR3: TGCGCCAGCAGCCAGCAGACATCATCGTATCAGCCCCAGCATTTT.